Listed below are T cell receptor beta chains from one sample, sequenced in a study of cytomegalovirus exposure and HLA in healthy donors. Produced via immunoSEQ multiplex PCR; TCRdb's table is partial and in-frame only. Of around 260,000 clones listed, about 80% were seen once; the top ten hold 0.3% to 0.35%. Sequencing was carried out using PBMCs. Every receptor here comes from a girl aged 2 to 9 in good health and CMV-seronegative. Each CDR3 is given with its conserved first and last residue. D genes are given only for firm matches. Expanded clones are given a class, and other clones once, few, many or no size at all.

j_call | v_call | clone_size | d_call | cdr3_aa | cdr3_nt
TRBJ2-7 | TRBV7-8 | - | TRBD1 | CASSFRQGLYEQYF | TGTGCCAGCAGCTTTCGACAGGGCTTGTACGAGCAGTACTTC
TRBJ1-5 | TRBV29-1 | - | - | CSVEGGLGQPQHF | TGCAGCGTTGAGGGGGGTTTAGGGCAGCCCCAGCATTTT
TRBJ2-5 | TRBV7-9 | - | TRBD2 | CSSSLGTSGGPPTQYF | TGTTCCAGCAGCCTCGGGACTAGCGGGGGCCCCCCGACCCAGTACTTC
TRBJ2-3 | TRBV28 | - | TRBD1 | CASSSGQGATGGLADTQYF | TGTGCCAGCAGTTCAGGACAGGGGGCGACGGGAGGGCTAGCAGATACGCAGTATTTT
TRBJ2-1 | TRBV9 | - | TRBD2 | CASSGRDYLYNEQFF | TGTGCCAGCAGCGGACGGGACTACCTATACAATGAGCAGTTCTTC
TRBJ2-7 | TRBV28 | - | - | CASSFPAPGEQYF | TGTGCCAGCAGTTTCCCTGCCCCGGGCGAGCAGTACTTC
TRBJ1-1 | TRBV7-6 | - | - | CASSLGTLNTEAFF | TGTGCCAGCAGCTTGGGGACACTGAACACTGAAGCTTTCTTT
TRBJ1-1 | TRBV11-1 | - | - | CASSLVGRVTTEAFF | TGTGCCAGCAGCTTAGTAGGCAGGGTTACCACTGAAGCTTTCTTT
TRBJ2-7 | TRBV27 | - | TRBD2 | CASSLGTRTREQYF | TGTGCCAGCAGTTTGGGGACTAGGACGAGGGAGCAGTACTTC
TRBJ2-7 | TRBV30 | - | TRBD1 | CAWSVPGQGVYEQYF | TGTGCCTGGAGTGTACCGGGACAGGGGGTCTACGAGCAGTACTTC
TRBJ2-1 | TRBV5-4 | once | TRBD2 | CASSFSGGLRNEQFF | TGTGCCAGCAGCTTTAGCGGGGGACTTCGGAATGAGCAGTTCTTC
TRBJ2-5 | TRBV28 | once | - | CASSLFAGAPGTQYF | TGTGCCAGCAGTTTATTCGCGGGTGCCCCCGGGACCCAGTACTTC
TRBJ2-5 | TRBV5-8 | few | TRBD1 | CASSLGTGYQETQYF | TGTGCCAGCAGCTTGGGGACAGGGTATCAAGAGACCCAGTACTTC
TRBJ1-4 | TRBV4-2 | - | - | CASSPREGREGTNEKLFF | TGTGCCAGCAGCCCCAGGGAGGGTCGGGAGGGGACTAATGAAAAACTGTTTTTT
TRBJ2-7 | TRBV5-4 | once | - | CASSRGQTSSYEQYF | TGTGCCAGCAGCCGGGGACAAACGAGCTCCTACGAGCAGTACTTC
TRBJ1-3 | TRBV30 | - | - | CAWSVHSGNTIYF | TGTGCCTGGAGTGTACACAGTGGAAACACCATATATTTT
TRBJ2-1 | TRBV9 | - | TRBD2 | CASSGRTSGNRFDEQFF | TGTGCCAGCAGCGGGAGGACTAGCGGGAATCGCTTCGATGAGCAGTTCTTC
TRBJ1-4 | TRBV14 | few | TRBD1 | CASSSPGQGPQTNEKLFF | TGTGCCAGCAGCTCTCCGGGACAGGGGCCCCAAACTAATGAAAAACTGTTTTTT
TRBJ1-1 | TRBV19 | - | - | CASSISGNTEAFF | TGTGCCAGTAGTATATCGGGGAACACTGAAGCTTTCTTT
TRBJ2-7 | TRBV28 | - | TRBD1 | CASSLGTGPLTEQYF | TGTGCCAGCAGTTTAGGGACAGGACCTCTAACAGAGCAGTACTTC
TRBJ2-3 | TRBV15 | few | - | CATSHDRYSTDTQYF | TGTGCCACCAGCCACGATCGTTACAGTACAGATACGCAGTATTTT
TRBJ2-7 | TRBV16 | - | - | CASSQGRTYEQYF | TGTGCCAGCAGCCAGGGGAGGACCTACGAGCAGTACTTC
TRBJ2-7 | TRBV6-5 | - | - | CATENGLYEQYF | TGTGCCACCGAAAATGGGCTTTACGAGCAGTACTTC
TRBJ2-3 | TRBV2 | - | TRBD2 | CASSGGLAGDTQYF | TGTGCCAGCAGTGGTGGGCTAGCGGGAGATACGCAGTATTTT
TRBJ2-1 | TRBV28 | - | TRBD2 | CASSLGTSGAPVPYNEQFF | TGTGCCAGCAGTTTGGGGACTAGCGGGGCCCCAGTCCCCTACAATGAGCAGTTCTTC
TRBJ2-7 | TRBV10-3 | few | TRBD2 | CATRSGTSGRPYEQYF | TGTGCCACCCGATCCGGGACTAGCGGGAGGCCCTACGAGCAGTACTTC
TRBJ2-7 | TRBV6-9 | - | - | CASSYSRRGSYEQYF | TGTGCCAGCAGTTATTCCAGGAGGGGCTCCTACGAGCAGTACTTC
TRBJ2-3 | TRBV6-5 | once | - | CASKGADTQYF | TGTGCCAGCAAGGGGGCAGATACGCAGTATTTT
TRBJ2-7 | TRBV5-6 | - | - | CASSLIPRHEQYF | TGTGCCAGCAGTTTGATCCCTAGGCACGAGCAGTACTTC
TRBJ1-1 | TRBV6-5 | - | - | CASSYSLMSTEAFF | TGTGCCAGCAGTTACTCCCTAATGAGCACTGAAGCTTTCTTT
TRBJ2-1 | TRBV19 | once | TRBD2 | CASSPSTGGPVNEQFF | TGTGCCAGTAGCCCTTCGACGGGAGGGCCGGTGAATGAGCAGTTCTTC
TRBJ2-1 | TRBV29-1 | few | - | CSGTGTEQFF | TGCAGCGGAACAGGGACTGAGCAGTTCTTC
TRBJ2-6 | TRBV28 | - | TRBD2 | CASSTPTLAGGISSGANVLTF | TGTGCCAGCAGTACCCCAACACTAGCGGGAGGGATTAGCTCTGGGGCCAACGTCCTGACTTTC
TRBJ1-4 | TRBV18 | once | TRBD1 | CASSPGQVDEKLFF | TGTGCCAGCTCACCGGGACAGGTAGATGAAAAACTGTTTTTT
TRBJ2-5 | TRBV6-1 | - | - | CASSEERGGQGTQYF | TGTGCCAGCAGTGAAGAAAGGGGGGGTCAAGGGACCCAGTACTTC
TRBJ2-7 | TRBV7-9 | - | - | CASRTISYEQYF | TGTGCCAGCAGAACAATCTCCTACGAGCAGTACTTC
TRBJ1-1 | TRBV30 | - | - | CAWTRDWNTEAFF | TGTGCCTGGACCCGAGACTGGAACACTGAAGCTTTCTTT
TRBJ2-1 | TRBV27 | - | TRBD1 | CASSFLITGGSFNEQFF | TGTGCCAGCAGTTTCCTTATTACAGGGGGCTCTTTTAATGAGCAGTTCTTC
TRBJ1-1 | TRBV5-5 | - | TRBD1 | CASSPPTGFNTEAFF | TGTGCCAGCAGCCCACCGACAGGGTTTAACACTGAAGCTTTCTTT
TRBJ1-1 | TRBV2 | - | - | CASSVRSRGAFF | TGTGCCAGCAGTGTTCGAAGTCGAGGAGCTTTCTTT
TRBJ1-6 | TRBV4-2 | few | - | CASSQGLNGNSPLHF | TGTGCCAGCAGCCAAGGCTTAAACGGGAATTCACCCCTCCACTTT
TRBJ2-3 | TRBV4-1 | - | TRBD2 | CASSLGLAGSTDTQYF | TGCGCCAGCAGTCTTGGACTAGCGGGGAGCACAGATACGCAGTATTTT
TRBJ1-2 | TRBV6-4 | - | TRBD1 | CASSDSPGQGVYGYTF | TGTGCCAGCAGTGACTCCCCGGGACAGGGAGTCTATGGCTACACCTTC
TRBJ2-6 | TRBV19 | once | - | CASSIRRTVGANVLTF | TGTGCCAGTAGTATTCGTAGAACCGTCGGGGCCAACGTCCTGACTTTC
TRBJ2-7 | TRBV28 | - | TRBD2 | CASSSGVPFYEQYF | TGTGCCAGCAGTAGCGGGGTTCCCTTCTACGAGCAGTACTTC
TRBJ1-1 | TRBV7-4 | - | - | CASEGYNTEAFF | TGTGCCAGCGAGGGTTATAACACTGAAGCTTTCTTT
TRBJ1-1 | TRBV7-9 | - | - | CASSLGEANTEAFF | TGTGCCAGCAGCTTAGGAGAGGCTAACACTGAAGCTTTCTTT
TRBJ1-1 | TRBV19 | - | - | CASSMRGMNTEAFF | TGTGCCAGTAGTATGAGAGGGATGAACACTGAAGCTTTCTTT